This TCR beta chain was recorded in a study of blood T cell repertoires in COVID-19. For the study at large: The United States, Italy and Spain supplied acute and convalescent COVID-19 samples.

The CDR3 sequence is 15 residues long. CDR1 is SGHAT and CDR2 is FQNNGV in the germline V gene. Germline trimming cut 1 base from V and 3 bases from J; bases unmatched to any gene: 5. Libraries were prepared by immunoSEQ multiplex PCR; TCRdb keeps only in-frame clonotypes and omits some of them. The repertoire holds about 210,000 clones, with over 75% as singletons. The chain recombines TRBV11-2 with TRBJ2-7, with 8 bases matching TRBD1. The sequence derives from a woman in her thirties or forties with acute or convalescent COVID-19. Material: peripheral blood. CDR3 sequence (DNA): TGTGCCAGCAGCTTAGTTTCCGGGACAGGCTACGAGCAGTACGTC. Protein product: CASSLVSGTGYEQYV.